This is a list of T cell receptor beta chains from one sample in a study of control samples from healthy donors and cancer patients. Method: immunoSEQ multiplex PCR; TCRdb's copy keeps in-frame clones and lacks some. Of 400,000 to 450,000 clones in the sample, 90% are singletons; the top ten hold 5.5% to 8%. Sequenced input: PBMCs. The origin of the receptors is a man between 40 and 49 years old with head and neck cancer. Each CDR3 is given without its conserved first and last residue. Not all rows give a size; the values are once, few, many and, for expanded clones, a class.

V	J	size	CDR3
TRBV5-4	TRBJ2-2	.	ASSGGQPLGELF
TRBV15	TRBJ2-6	.	ATSRRTRVLGANVLT
TRBV11-2	TRBJ2-1	.	ASIPGRASYNEQF
TRBV2	TRBJ1-5	.	ASSTTGRPQH
TRBV6-6	TRBJ2-7	.	ASSTRVGGALEQY
TRBV10-3	TRBJ1-4	.	AISESFRQGGNEKLF
TRBV5-1	TRBJ2-1	once	ASSLEDNEQF
TRBV2	TRBJ2-7	.	ASNRGAGEQY
TRBV5-4	TRBJ1-1	once	ASSLDSRPKFEAF
TRBV28	TRBJ2-7	.	ASSAGAGLIGLYYEQY
TRBV4-1	TRBJ2-1	.	ASRRGAVAYNEQF
TRBV9	TRBJ2-7	.	ASSERLGTGVYEQY
TRBV6-1	TRBJ2-5	.	ASSELQIQETQY
TRBV10-3	TRBJ2-3	.	AISDVAEGGTDTQY
TRBV28	TRBJ2-5	.	ASSSRRLQGQETQY
TRBV12-5	TRBJ2-3	.	ASGFGDTQY
TRBV28	TRBJ1-2	.	ASSSGQANYGYT
TRBV5-1	TRBJ2-7	.	ASSSTGQEQY
TRBV28	TRBJ1-5	.	ASSLGQTNQPQH
TRBV2	TRBJ2-5	.	ASSEILAGTVETQY
TRBV30	TRBJ2-7	.	AWGTSGTYEQY
TRBV3-1/TRBV3-2	TRBJ1-2	.	ASSVQGSYGYT
TRBV2	TRBJ2-7	.	ASSEWRTSGTYEQY
TRBV19	TRBJ1-2	.	ASRAEPDGYYGYT
TRBV19	TRBJ2-7	.	ASSTSRDVYEQY
TRBV2	TRBJ2-5	.	ASTWGTGAQETQY
TRBV7-2	TRBJ1-3	.	ASSLAQGAGNTIY
TRBV28	TRBJ1-5	.	ASSLGRRLSQPQH
TRBV28	TRBJ2-2	.	ASSGTGKTGELF
TRBV19	TRBJ1-5	.	ASSLNREAQH
TRBV6-5	TRBJ1-1	.	ASSYSIAGRTEAF
TRBV5-5	TRBJ2-7	.	ASSLLGPTYEQY
TRBV3-1/TRBV3-2	TRBJ1-2	.	ASSPLEGNDYGYT
TRBV28	TRBJ2-5	.	ASISGGADETQY
TRBV9	TRBJ2-2	.	ASSVTSGELTGELF
TRBV4-3	TRBJ2-5	.	ASSQGLAGGVIQETQY
TRBV13	TRBJ2-3	.	ASSTREGQGAGLGAQDTDTQY
TRBV7-9	TRBJ2-2	.	ASSLGQANTGELF
TRBV9	TRBJ2-5	.	ASSVTGGGAETQY
TRBV28	TRBJ2-7	once	ASSAPGQGAYEQY
TRBV7-2	TRBJ2-5	.	ASSLLTQETQY
TRBV30	TRBJ2-1	once	AWSGSAGDYNEQF
TRBV2	TRBJ1-2	.	ASSDTGDRDT
TRBV27	TRBJ2-2	once	ASSLNGLNTGELF
TRBV10-3	TRBJ2-3	.	AIRVGLANPDTQY
TRBV5-5	TRBJ1-6	.	ASSLAGWNNSPLH
TRBV6-5	TRBJ2-5	once	ASSYSKTQY
TRBV11-2	TRBJ2-3	.	ASSLGTVTGDTQY
TRBV12-3/TRBV12-4	TRBJ1-1	.	ASSFATEAF
TRBV27	TRBJ2-2	.	ASSSLGAGTGELF
TRBV5-1	TRBJ2-6	.	ASSTDPDSQGLSGANVLT
TRBV4-3	TRBJ2-2	.	ASSQLGLAGMNTGELF
TRBV18	TRBJ1-4	few	ASSQLRSGTNEKLF
TRBV3-1/TRBV3-2	TRBJ1-1	.	ASSPGGSSEAF